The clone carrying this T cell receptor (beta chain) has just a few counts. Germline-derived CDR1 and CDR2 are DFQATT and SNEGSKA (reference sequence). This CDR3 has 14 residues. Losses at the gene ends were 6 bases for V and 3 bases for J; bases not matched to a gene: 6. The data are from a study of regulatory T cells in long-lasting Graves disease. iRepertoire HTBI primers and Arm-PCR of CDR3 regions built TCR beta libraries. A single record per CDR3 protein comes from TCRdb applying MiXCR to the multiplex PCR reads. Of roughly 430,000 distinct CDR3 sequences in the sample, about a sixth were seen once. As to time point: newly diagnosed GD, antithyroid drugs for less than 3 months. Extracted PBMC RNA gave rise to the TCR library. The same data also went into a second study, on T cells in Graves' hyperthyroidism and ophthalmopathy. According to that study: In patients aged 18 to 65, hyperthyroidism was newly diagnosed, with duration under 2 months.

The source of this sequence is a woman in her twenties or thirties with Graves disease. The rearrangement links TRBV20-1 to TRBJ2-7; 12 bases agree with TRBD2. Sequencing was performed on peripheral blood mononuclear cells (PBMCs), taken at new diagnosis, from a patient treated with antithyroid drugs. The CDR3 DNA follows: TGCAGTGCCCAAACTAGCGGGAGGTTCTACGAGCAGTACTTC. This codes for CSAQTSGRFYEQYF.